These 22 T cell receptor beta chains share one sample of origin, sequenced in a study of PD-1 blockade in mismatch repair-deficient tumors (dated by TCRdb to 2016 to 2017). The time point label for this specimen denotes: peripheral blood 12 weeks after first pembrolizumab dose. Library construction relied on the immunoSEQ multiplex PCR assay. Drawn from immuneACCESS, this table holds only the in-frame rearrangements with V and J called that TCRdb kept. Clones are partly lost; checked studies trace under half to an unresolved V gene and leave the rest unexplained. This sample has some 84,000 clones in its table, and roughly 80% of those were observed once. The ten largest clones add up to more than 2.5% of the sample. Specimen: peripheral blood, collected 12 weeks after starting pembrolizumab. Source of these receptors: an adult with mismatch repair-deficient cancer.

This chain joins TRBV2 and TRBJ1-1; no clear D. CDR3 length equals 10 residues. Looked up from germline, CDR1 is SNHLY and CDR2 is FYNNEI. V lost 6 bases, J lost 8 bases, and 7 bases lay in between. CDR3 sequence reads: CASSGVEAFF. As DNA, the CDR3 is TGTGCCAGCAGCGGGGTCGAAGCTTTCTTT.

A note on this clone: At one end the junction does not follow the germline gene, possibly because of a read error. V gene TRBV7-7 combines with J gene TRBJ2-1; 11 bases match TRBD1. Looked up from germline, CDR1 is SSHAT and CDR2 is FNYEAQ (reference sequence). The CDR3 sequence is 17 residues long. CDR3 sequence reads: CASSPLRGTGGMNEQFF. DNA of the CDR3: TGTGCTAGCAGCCCACTCCGAGGGACAGGGGGAATGAATGAGCAGTTCTTC.

This clone was detected only a few times. The chain uses TRBV19 and TRBJ1-2; D is possibly TRBD1 (6 bases). V shed 3 bases and J shed 3 bases, with 8 bases lying between them. The CDR3 runs to 13 residues. From germline, CDR1 is LNHDA and CDR2 SQIVND (reference sequence). The CDR3 loop is CASSMDSYYGYTF. The CDR3 DNA reads as TGTGCCAGTAGTATGGACAGTTACTATGGCTACACCTTC.

CDR3 coding DNA: TGTGCCAGCAGTTATGAAGGAGGTGGCTACACCTTC. Protein product: CASSYEGGGYTF. The rearrangement uses TRBV6-6 and TRBJ1-2; the D is unclear. Trimming removed 3 bases from V and 7 bases from J, with 9 bases in between. CDR3 length: 12 amino acids. CDR1 and CDR2 from the germline V gene are MNHNY and SVGAGI (reference sequence).

The chain links TRBV6-5 to TRBJ1-3, with D uncertain. The germline gives CDR1 MNHEY, CDR2 SVGAGI. This CDR3 is 16 amino acids long. The V end was cut by 4 bases, the J end by 0 bases, with 13 bases between. CDR3 sequence reads: CASSSLWESSGNTIYF. CDR3 in DNA: TGTGCCAGCAGTTCCCTCTGGGAAAGCTCTGGAAACACCATATATTTT.

The rearrangement joins TRBV10-2 to TRBJ1-5; D is unresolved. The CDR3 totals 14 residues. Trimming removed 4 bases from V and 7 bases from J, with 14 bases in between. Germline CDR1 reads WSHSY; CDR2 reads SAAADI. The CDR3 is CASSGNGMEQPQHF. Here the CDR3 DNA reads TGCGCCAGCAGTGGCAACGGGATGGAGCAGCCCCAGCATTTT.

The chain has TRBV6-1 and TRBJ2-1; D is possibly TRBD2 (5 bases). The V end was cut by 3 bases, the J end by 3 bases, with 9 bases between. The CDR3 has 14 residues. The germline gives CDR1 MNHNS, CDR2 SASEGT. The CDR3: CASSEARDYNEQFF. In nucleotides, the CDR3 is TGTGCCAGCAGTGAGGCCCGGGACTACAATGAGCAGTTCTTC.

The chain combines TRBV11-1 with TRBJ2-2, with 13 bases matching TRBD2. The CDR3 is 19 residues long. From germline, CDR1 is SGHAT and CDR2 FQDESV (reference sequence). After removal of 4 bases from V and 0 bases from J, the junction contained 8 bases not matched to a gene. The DNA of the CDR3 is TGTGCCAGCAGCTCGGGACTAGCGGGACTGTTATCGAACACCGGGGAGCTGTTTTTT. Translating it yields CASSSGLAGLLSNTGELFF.

The CDR3 region has the DNA TGCGCCAGCAGCCAAGGAGGGAGCGACAACAATGAGCAGTTCTTC. Its translation: CASSQGGSDNNEQFF. The V and J genes are TRBV4-1 and TRBJ2-1; weak D call: TRBD2 (5 bases). The CDR3 has 15 residues. The ends were cut back, 1 base at V and 5 bases at J, with 12 bases in the middle. Per the germline V gene, CDR1 is MGHRA and CDR2 is YSYEKL.

DNA for the CDR3: TGTGCCAGCAGCGTAGAAACAACCTACAATGAGCAGTTCTTC. It is translated as CASSVETTYNEQFF. The V and J genes are TRBV9 and TRBJ2-1; no clear D. V was pared by 0 bases and J by 2 bases, with 6 bases between. The germline V gene encodes CDR1 SGDLS and CDR2 YYNGEE. This CDR3 is 14 amino acids long.

The sample holds a few counts of this clone. The chain has TRBV2 and TRBJ2-2; 7 bases line up with TRBD2. Germline V lookup: CDR1 SNHLY, CDR2 FYNNEI. J gave up 3 bases and V 5 bases, and 6 bases lay outside the gene matches. The CDR3 loop spans 15 amino acids. CDR3 sequence reads: CASSRGTTHTGELFF. The CDR3 coding sequence is TGTGCCAGCAGTCGCGGGACTACCCACACCGGGGAGCTGTTTTTT.

The rearrangement joins TRBV9 to TRBJ2-1; D is uncertain. V lost 0 bases, J lost 10 bases, and 8 bases lay in between. The CDR3 is 12 residues long. Looked up from germline, CDR1 is SGDLS and CDR2 is YYNGEE. CDR3 in amino acids: CASSVVMGEQFF. In DNA, the CDR3 is TGTGCCAGCAGCGTAGTTATGGGAGAGCAGTTCTTC. Full variable domain (remainder filled in from reference TRBV9 and TRBJ2-1): DSGVTQTPKHLITATGQRVTLRCSPRSGDLSVYWYQQSLDQGLQFLIQYYNGEERAKGNILERFSAQQFPDLHSELNLSSLELGDSALYFCASSVVMGEQFFGPGTRLTVL.

This rearrangement joins TRBV19 to TRBJ2-3; D is ambiguous. The CDR3 has 14 residues. Trimming removed 4 bases from V and 0 bases from J, with 8 bases in between. CDR1 and CDR2 from the germline V gene are LNHDA and SQIVND (reference sequence). The CDR3 loop reads CASSKRPSTDTQYF. The CDR3 DNA reads as TGTGCCAGTAGTAAGCGTCCTAGCACAGATACGCAGTATTTT.

V usage is TRBV6-5 and J usage is TRBJ2-1; TRBD2 agrees at 9 bases. Per the germline V gene, CDR1 is MNHEY and CDR2 is SVGAGI. There are 14 residues in the CDR3. Losses at the gene ends were 5 bases for V and 10 bases for J; bases not matched to a gene: 9. CDR3 sequence: CASSPGLADEEQFF. For the CDR3, the DNA is TGTGCCAGCAGTCCGGGACTAGCTGATGAGGAGCAGTTCTTC.

The CDR3 sequence is CASSYVQGNYGYTF. The CDR3 nucleotides are TGTGCCAGCAGTTACGTCCAGGGGAACTATGGCTACACCTTC. The chain uses TRBV6-5 and TRBJ1-2; a weak D match, TRBD1 (6 bases). The CDR3 totals 14 residues. Per germline, CDR1 MNHEY and CDR2 SVGAGI. Trimming stripped 2 bases from V and 2 bases from J, with 9 bases between.

The V call is TRBV9, the J call TRBJ2-1; maybe TRBD2 (5 bases). This CDR3 contains 18 residues. In germline, CDR1 is SGDLS, CDR2 YYNGEE. V shed 3 bases and J shed 4 bases, with 23 bases lying between them. The CDR3 protein is CASSGTLRADPEYNEQFF. As DNA, the CDR3 is TGTGCCAGCAGCGGAACCTTGAGAGCGGACCCCGAATACAATGAGCAGTTCTTC.

The genes are TRBV19 and TRBJ2-3, with a tentative D call TRBD2 (6 bases). Trimming took off 3 bases at V and 2 bases at J, with 18 bases between the two ends. Germline V gene lookup returns CDR1 LNHDA and CDR2 SQIVND (reference sequence). The CDR3 totals 17 residues. The chain's CDR3 is CASSMRPGLLYTDTQYF. The CDR3 nucleotides are TGTGCCAGTAGTATGCGCCCGGGACTCTTATACACAGATACGCAGTATTTT. Filled out from reference TRBV19 and TRBJ2-3, the complete variable domain reads DGGITQSPKYLFRKEGQNVTLSCEQNLNHDAMYWYRQDPGQGLRLIYYSQIVNDFQKGDIAEGYSVSREKKESFPLTVTSAQKNPTAFYLCASSMRPGLLYTDTQYFGPGTRLTVL.

The chain combines TRBV18 with TRBJ2-1; D may be TRBD2 (6 bases). Germline V lookup: CDR1 KGHSH, CDR2 LQKENI. The CDR3 has 17 amino acids. V was pared by 4 bases and J by 0 bases, with 16 bases between. The CDR3 region has the DNA TGTGCCAGCTCACGGGGGGTCTCCGGGACCTCCTACAATGAGCAGTTCTTC. Its translation is CASSRGVSGTSYNEQFF.

CDR3 nucleotide sequence: TGTGCCAGCAGCGTGGGACGTGCCCCGAACACCGGGGAGCTGTTTTTT. This encodes CASSVGRAPNTGELFF. The J gene is TRBJ2-2, the V gene TRBV9; D assignment may be TRBD1 or TRBD2 (5 bases each). Germline CDR1 SGDLS, CDR2 YYNGEE. CDR3 size: 16 residues. V gave up 2 bases and J gave up 0 bases, with 11 bases separating them. Combining the CDR3 with reference TRBV9 and TRBJ2-2 gives the whole variable domain DSGVTQTPKHLITATGQRVTLRCSPRSGDLSVYWYQQSLDQGLQFLIQYYNGEERAKGNILERFSAQQFPDLHSELNLSSLELGDSALYFCASSVGRAPNTGELFFGEGSRLTVL.

The count of this clone is one. This chain uses TRBV11-3 with TRBJ2-2, with D tentatively TRBD1 (6 bases). V was trimmed by 5 bases and J by 2 bases, leaving 12 bases between them. The germline V gene has CDR1 SGHNT and CDR2 YENEEA. The CDR3 is 15 amino acids. CDR3 loop: CASSPSGQNTGELFF. In nucleotides, the CDR3 is TGTGCCAGCAGCCCCTCGGGACAAAACACCGGGGAGCTGTTTTTT.

This chain connects TRBV19 to TRBJ1-2; D might be TRBD1 (6 bases). The V end lost 8 bases, the J end lost 4 bases, and 11 bases lay between the germline ends. This CDR3 has 12 amino acids. The germline V gene encodes CDR1 LNHDA and CDR2 SQIVND (reference sequence). The CDR3 here is CASGRGVYGYTF. The CDR3 DNA is TGTGCCAGTGGGAGGGGGGTCTATGGCTACACCTTC.

The chain links TRBV5-1 to TRBJ1-1, with D possibly being TRBD1 (5 bases). Germline V CDR1 and CDR2: SGHRS, YFSETQ. Trimming took 2 bases from V and 3 from J, leaving 8 bases between them. The CDR3 totals 13 residues. CDR3 amino acids: CASSLMGDTEAFF. CDR3 nucleotide sequence: TGCGCCAGCAGCTTAATGGGGGACACTGAAGCTTTCTTT.